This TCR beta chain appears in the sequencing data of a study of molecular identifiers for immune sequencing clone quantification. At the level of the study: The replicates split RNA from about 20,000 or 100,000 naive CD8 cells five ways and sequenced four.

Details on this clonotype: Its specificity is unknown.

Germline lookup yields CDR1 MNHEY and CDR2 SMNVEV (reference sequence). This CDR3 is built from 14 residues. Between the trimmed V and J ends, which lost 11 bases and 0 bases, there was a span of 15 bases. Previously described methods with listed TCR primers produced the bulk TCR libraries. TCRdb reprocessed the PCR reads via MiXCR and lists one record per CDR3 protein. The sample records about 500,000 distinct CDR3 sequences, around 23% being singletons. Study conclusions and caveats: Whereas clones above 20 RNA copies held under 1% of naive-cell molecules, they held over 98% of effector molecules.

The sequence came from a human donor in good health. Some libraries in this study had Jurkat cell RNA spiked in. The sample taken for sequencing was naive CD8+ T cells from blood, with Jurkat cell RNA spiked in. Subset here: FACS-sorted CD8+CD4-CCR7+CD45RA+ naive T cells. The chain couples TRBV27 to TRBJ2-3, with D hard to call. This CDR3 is CACGEQYSTDTQYF. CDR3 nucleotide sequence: TGTGCCTGCGGAGAACAATATAGCACAGATACGCAGTATTTT.